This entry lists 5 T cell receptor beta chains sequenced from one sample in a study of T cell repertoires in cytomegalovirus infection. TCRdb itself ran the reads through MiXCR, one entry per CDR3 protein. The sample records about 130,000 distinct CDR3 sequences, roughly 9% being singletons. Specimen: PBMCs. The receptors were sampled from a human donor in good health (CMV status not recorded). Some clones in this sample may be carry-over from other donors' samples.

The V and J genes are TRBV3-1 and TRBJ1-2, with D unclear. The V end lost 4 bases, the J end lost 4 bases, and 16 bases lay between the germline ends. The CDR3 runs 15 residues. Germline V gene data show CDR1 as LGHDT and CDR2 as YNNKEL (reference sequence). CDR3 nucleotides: TGTGCCAGCAGCCCCACCGCGGACGTCTCCTATGGCTACACCTTC. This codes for CASSPTADVSYGYTF.

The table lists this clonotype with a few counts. The CDR3 protein is CAGSGQNYGYTF. CDR3 in DNA: TGTGCCGGTTCCGGGCAGAACTATGGCTACACCTTC. The chain carries TRBV6-6 and TRBJ1-2, with D hard to call. Germline CDR1 MNHNY, CDR2 SVGAGI (reference sequence). Between the trimmed V and J ends, which lost 11 bases and 2 bases, there was a span of 12 bases. There are 12 residues in the CDR3.

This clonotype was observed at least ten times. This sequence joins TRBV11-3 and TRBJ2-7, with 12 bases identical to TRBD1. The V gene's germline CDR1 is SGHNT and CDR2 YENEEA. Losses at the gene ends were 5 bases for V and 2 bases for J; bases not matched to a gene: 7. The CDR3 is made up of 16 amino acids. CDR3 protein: CASSHGTGGETYEQYF. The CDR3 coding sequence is TGTGCCAGCAGCCACGGGACAGGGGGCGAAACCTACGAGCAGTACTTC. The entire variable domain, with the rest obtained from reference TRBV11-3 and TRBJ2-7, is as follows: EAGVVQSPRYKIIEKKQPVAFWCNPISGHNTLYWYLQNLGQGPELLIRYENEEAVDDSQLPKDRFSAERLKGVDSTLKIQPAELGDSAVYLCASSHGTGGETYEQYFGPGTRLTVT.

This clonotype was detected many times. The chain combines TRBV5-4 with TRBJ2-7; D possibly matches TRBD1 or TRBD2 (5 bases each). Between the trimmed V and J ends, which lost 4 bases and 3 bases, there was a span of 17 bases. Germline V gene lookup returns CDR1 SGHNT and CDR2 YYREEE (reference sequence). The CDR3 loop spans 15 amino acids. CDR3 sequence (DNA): TGTGCCAGCAGCCCGGGACGAACGGCGGGCTACGAGCAGTACTTC. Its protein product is CASSPGRTAGYEQYF.

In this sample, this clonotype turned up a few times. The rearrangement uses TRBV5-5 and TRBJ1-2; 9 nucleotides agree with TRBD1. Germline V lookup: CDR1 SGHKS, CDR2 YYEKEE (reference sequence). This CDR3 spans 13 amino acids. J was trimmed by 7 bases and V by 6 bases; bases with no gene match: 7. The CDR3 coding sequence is TGTGCCAGCAACCTACAGGGGGCGCCTGGCTACACCTTC. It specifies CASNLQGAPGYTF.